One TCR beta chain is described in this entry. Which antigen it targets is not known. At one end, the junction sequence differs from germline, possibly due to a read error. The cysteine opens and the phenylalanine closes a CDR3 of 15 amino acids. The DNA shown is the 45-base CDR3, in frame from base 1. The CDR1 and CDR2 encoded by the germline V gene are SGHAT and FQNNGV. A constant-region primer and ProtoScript II reverse transcriptase were used to reverse-transcribe TCRbeta-specific cDNA from roughly 480 ng total RNA. TCRbeta libraries were built with three nested multiplex PCR rounds, a slightly modified ARM-PCR procedure. Each of the first two PCR rounds ran for approximately 9 cycles and used multiplex TRBV1-TRBV30 forward primers together with a Cbeta reverse primer. A final 25-cycle PCR with Deep VentR polymerase added sample barcodes and Illumina adapters. Before sequencing, amplicons of 200-500 bp were purified from gel using a QIAquick gel extraction kit. The TCRbeta amplicons were sequenced with 250-bp paired-end reads on an Illumina HiSeq 2500. The study's processing was this. Trimmomatic v0.33 was used to quality-trim the reads, and FLASH v1.2.11 was used to merge paired reads so that full CDR3 sequences could be recovered. V, D and J germline segments were assigned to the rearranged TCRbeta sequences by MiGEC v1.2.1b. Clonotype statistics and Shannon-Wiener diversity indices were calculated with VDJtools v1.0.0. Except for diversity analysis, only the 250 most abundant clonotypes of each sample were used in subsequent analyses to reduce sampling bias. Using fastp at Q25 and MiXCR, TCRdb reprocessed the public reads and kept productive beta chains. Each CDR3 protein appears once, grouped with its most common genes and DNA. TCRdb, not the authors, supplied the V and J calls. The sample table contains around 70,000 distinct CDR3 sequences; only one count was recorded for 60% to 80% of them. The ten largest clones add up to about a quarter of the sample.

These data are taken from a study of tumor-infiltrating lymphocytes in primary liver carcinoma (dated by TCRdb to about 2017). Background on the whole study: The five patients, three men and two women aged 30 to 69 years, had hepatocellular carcinoma (four) or combined HCC and intrahepatic cholangiocarcinoma (one). Tumors of the five patients were stage T1-T3 N0M0 with maximum diameters of roughly 4.2 to 10 cm. Samples yielded roughly 3.65 to 7.5 million productive TCRbeta reads; read depth did not differ significantly between tissue types. The study combined TCRbeta repertoire sequencing, expression microarrays and whole-exome sequencing across five regions of each liver tumor, with adjacent normal tissue and blood. A total of about 35 specimens from 5 patients, comprising approximately 25 tumor regions, 5 adjacent noncancerous liver tissues and 5 peripheral blood samples, were covered by TCRbeta repertoire sequencing. Agilent mRNA microarray profiling was performed on the 25 tumor region samples to relate TCRbeta repertoire diversity to the local molecular phenotype. Technical replicate repertoires showed high reproducibility, with mean shared-clone rates near 0.89 and correlation coefficients above 0.95.

Study-level results and caveats: Repertoire overlap was found to be higher between tumor regions (mean roughly 36%) than between tumor-adjacent (about 17%) or tumor-blood (around 15%) pairs, consistent with antigen-driven expansion. Just about 8-24% of top clones turned up in all five regions of a tumor, which suggests spatial heterogeneity among tumor-infiltrating T cells. Only a few patients were included in the study, and the authors note that the findings should be validated in a larger study. Because only the TCR beta chain was sequenced and unpaired alpha chains were not captured, true repertoire diversity is likely underestimated. The top 250 clones made up a significantly larger repertoire fraction in tumors than in blood (p = 0.039). Bulk unsorted samples precluded comparing CD4+ and CD8+ T cell repertoires.

Total RNA and DNA were co-extracted without cell sorting from roughly 20-30 mg of bulk tissue using the AllPrep DNA/RNA mini kit. Between late 2015 and 2016, five patients in China with histopathologically diagnosed primary liver carcinoma had surgical resection. At the time of sampling, the patients were treatment-naive and had chronic HBV infection. Five spatially separated regions were sampled per tumor: superior, inferior, left-lateral and right-lateral poles, plus the tumor centre. Histological examination found more than 85% viable tumor cells in every tumor sample. Fresh tumor and adjacent tissue pieces were bisected; one half was stored in RNAlater at -80°C, the other sent for histology.

The rearrangement joined TRBV11-2 to TRBJ2-2; the D element could tentatively be TRBD1 or TRBD2, as 5 bases agree for each. The TCR comes from a man aged 35 to 55 with primary liver carcinoma and hepatitis B virus infection. Sequences were obtained from liver tumor tissue from sampling region 4. Per the publication, the cell subset or site label means: tumor region T4, right-lateral pole. The CDR3 is CASRLLRVDTGELFF. The bases are TGTGCCAGCAGGTTACTCAGGGTGGACACCGGGGAACTGTTTTTT.